These 27 T cell receptor beta chains came from one sample sequenced in a study of T cell responses to AZD1222 COVID-19 vaccine (dated by TCRdb to about 2021). Explained via the paper, the time point label denotes: baseline before first vaccination. The library relied on the immunoSEQ multiplex PCR assay. In its TCRdb copy, this immuneACCESS table keeps in-frame sequences only and misses some clones. Where compared with another copy, unresolved V genes explain less than half of these, and the others have no known cause. This sample is represented by around 150,000 clones; 88% of them were singletons. The ten largest clones capture over 4.5% of the sample. Sequences were derived from peripheral blood, sampled on day 0 of AZD1222 vaccination. The receptors shown here come from an adult in good health.

The chain joins TRBV28 to TRBJ2-5; TRBD2 matches 7 bases. The J segment lost 2 bases and the V segment lost 10 bases, leaving 7 bases of the junction unmatched. CDR3 length: 13 residues. Per the germline V gene, CDR1 is MDHEN and CDR2 is SYDVKM. The CDR3 sequence: CATCGGLQETQYF. The DNA of the CDR3 is TGTGCCACCTGTGGGGGACTACAAGAGACCCAGTACTTC.

The chain carries TRBV5-1 and TRBJ2-7; TRBD1 matches 7 bases. Looked up from germline, CDR1 is SGHRS and CDR2 is YFSETQ. V dropped 4 bases and J dropped 11; count of bases not matched to a gene: 15. CDR3 length equals 14 residues. CDR3 loop: CASSGGPYDREKYF. The CDR3 coding sequence is TGCGCCAGCAGCGGGGGACCCTACGACAGGGAAAAGTACTTC.

This rearrangement joins TRBV9 to TRBJ2-7; D not certain. Germline lookup yields CDR1 SGDLS and CDR2 YYNGEE. The CDR3 runs to 12 residues. Deletions cut 4 bases from V and 6 bases from J, with 11 bases between. The CDR3 loop reads CASSPNALEQYF. CDR3 DNA sequence: TGTGCCAGCAGCCCCAACGCTCTCGAGCAGTACTTC.

J is TRBJ2-2 and V is TRBV5-4; the D is unclear. The CDR3 runs 15 residues. From germline, CDR1 is SGHNT and CDR2 YYREEE (reference sequence). Trimming stripped 2 bases from V and 3 bases from J, with 11 bases between. The CDR3 is CASSFEVRDTGELFF. As DNA, the CDR3 is TGTGCCAGCAGCTTCGAAGTTCGCGACACCGGGGAGCTGTTTTTT.

The genes are TRBV6-5 and TRBJ1-5; D gene unclear. Germline V gene sequence: CDR1 MNHEY, CDR2 SVGAGI. The CDR3 loop spans 14 amino acids. Trimming shortened V by 0 bases and J by 4 bases, and 7 bases separated the two germline ends. CDR3 DNA: TGTGCCAGCAGTTACTCGAATTGGAATCAGCCCCAGCATTTT. Translation gives CASSYSNWNQPQHF.

The J gene is TRBJ1-2, the V gene TRBV28; no firm D call. This CDR3 has 15 amino acids. The ends were cut back, 2 bases at V and 1 base at J, with 11 bases in the middle. Germline lookup yields CDR1 MDHEN and CDR2 SYDVKM. CDR3 DNA sequence: TGTGCCAGCAGTTTAGGCCTCGGAATTAACTATGGCTACACCTTC. Translation: CASSLGLGINYGYTF.

This chain links TRBV5-6 with TRBJ2-5; TRBD2 agrees at 7 bases. Germline loops: CDR1 SGHDT, CDR2 YYEEEE. V trimming: 3 bases; J trimming: 3 bases; junction bases outside the gene matches: 8. The CDR3 length is 15 residues. CDR3 amino acids: CASSYTGTTKETQYF. Here the CDR3 DNA reads TGTGCCAGCAGCTATACCGGGACTACCAAAGAGACCCAGTACTTC.

The rearrangement joins TRBV19 to TRBJ2-3; TRBD1 might be the D (5 bases). V gave up 5 bases and J gave up 0 bases, with 15 bases separating them. Germline loops: CDR1 LNHDA, CDR2 SQIVND (reference sequence). The CDR3 totals 16 residues. DNA of the CDR3: TGTGCCAGTAGTGAGACCGTAGGGGTTAGCACAGATACGCAGTATTTT. Protein: CASSETVGVSTDTQYF.

The chain uses TRBV6-1 and TRBJ2-7, with D possibly being TRBD1 (5 bases). From germline, CDR1 is MNHNS and CDR2 SASEGT. The CDR3 is 14 amino acids. V was pared by 3 bases and J by 4 bases, with 13 bases between. The CDR3 nucleotides read TGTGCCAGCAGTGATTGGGGCAAGGGGTACGAGCAGTACTTC. This codes for CASSDWGKGYEQYF.

V usage is TRBV3-1 (or the pseudogene TRBV3-2) and J usage is TRBJ1-1; D remains unclear. Trimming removed 1 base at V and 4 bases at J, with 4 bases between. This CDR3 region has 12 residues. In germline, CDR1 is LGHDT, CDR2 YNNKEL (reference sequence). CDR3 in DNA: TGTGCCAGCAGCCAAGGGGGCACTGAAGCTTTCTTT. It codes for CASSQGGTEAFF.

The chain recombines TRBV9 with TRBJ2-5, with 9 bases identical to TRBD2. The CDR3 totals 17 residues. V was clipped by 4 bases and J by 1 base; unmatched bases: 11. Germline V gene sequence: CDR1 SGDLS, CDR2 YYNGEE. The CDR3 loop reads CASSTRIAGDRQETQYF. The CDR3 DNA follows: TGTGCCAGCAGCACCCGCATAGCGGGGGATCGCCAAGAGACCCAGTACTTC.

The chain combines TRBV28 with TRBJ1-4; 8 bases agree with TRBD1. Germline trimming cut 10 bases from V and 13 bases from J; bases unmatched to any gene: 14. Looked up from germline, CDR1 is MDHEN and CDR2 is SYDVKM. The CDR3 sequence is 13 residues long. For the CDR3, the DNA is TGTGCCACCAGACCAGGGGGCGCGGGAAGACTGTTTTTT. Translating it yields CATRPGGAGRLFF.

The genes are TRBV5-1 and TRBJ1-2, with a tentative D call TRBD1 (5 bases). The CDR3 is made up of 15 amino acids. Germline V gene sequence: CDR1 SGHRS, CDR2 YFSETQ. Trimming took 3 bases from V and 5 from J, leaving 17 bases between them. This CDR3 is CASSSTAAGLYGYTF. The CDR3 region has the DNA TGCGCCAGCAGCTCCACCGCGGCAGGGCTTTATGGCTACACCTTC. Using reference TRBV5-1 and TRBJ1-2 for the parts outside the CDR3, the full variable domain is KAGVTQTPRYLIKTRGQQVTLSCSPISGHRSVSWYQQTPGQGLQFLFEYFSETQRNKGNFPGRFSGRQFSNSRSEMNVSTLELGDSALYLCASSSTAAGLYGYTFGSGTRLTVV.

V and J are TRBV3-1 (or the pseudogene TRBV3-2) and TRBJ1-5; the D gene is possibly TRBD1 (5 bases). CDR1 and CDR2 from the germline V gene are LGHDT and YNNKEL (reference sequence). Between the trimmed V and J ends, which lost 0 bases and 11 bases, there was a span of 17 bases. The CDR3 loop spans 15 amino acids. CDR3 region: CASSQDSLGQGAQHF. The CDR3 DNA reads TGTGCCAGCAGCCAAGATTCTCTGGGGCAGGGAGCCCAGCATTTT.

This chain joins TRBV6-2 or TRBV6-3 and TRBJ2-7, with D tentatively TRBD1 or TRBD2 (7 bases each). The CDR3 extends over 16 amino acids. V dropped 6 bases and J dropped 4 bases, with 22 bases sitting between them. The germline V gene encodes CDR1 MNHEY and CDR2 SVGEGT. The CDR3 here is CASSRDGAGGEYEQYF. CDR3 nucleotide sequence: TGTGCCAGCAGCCGAGACGGGGCAGGGGGGGAGTACGAGCAGTACTTC.

This clone was detected only a few times. The rearrangement links TRBV4-3 to TRBJ1-2, with D perhaps matching TRBD1 (6 bases). CDR3 length: 15 residues. Germline V gives CDR1 LGHNA, CDR2 YSLEER. Trimming removed 0 bases at V and 3 bases at J, with 11 bases between. CDR3 amino acids: CASSQEWGAYYGYTF. The CDR3 DNA sequence: TGCGCCAGCAGCCAAGAGTGGGGGGCCTACTATGGCTACACCTTC.

This clone was seen a single time. The chain is built from TRBV6-1 and TRBJ1-4; D gene uncertain. This CDR3 contains 12 residues. In germline, CDR1 is MNHNS, CDR2 SASEGT. V lost 1 base, J lost 13 bases, and 10 bases lay in between. This chain's CDR3 is CASSEVTRPLFF. CDR3 nucleotides: TGTGCCAGCAGTGAAGTGACGCGGCCACTGTTTTTT.

V gene TRBV7-9 combines with J gene TRBJ2-1, with 10 bases identical to TRBD1. The CDR3 loop spans 15 amino acids. CDR1 is SEHNR and CDR2 is FQNEAQ in the germline V gene (reference sequence). V was clipped by 4 bases and J by 6 bases; unmatched bases: 6. The CDR3 is CASSSGQGTRNEQFF. The CDR3 DNA sequence: TGTGCCAGCAGCTCGGGACAGGGGACTCGCAATGAGCAGTTCTTC.

As DNA, the CDR3 is TGTGCCAGCAGTCGAATTTCGACAGGATGGTTCTTC. This gives the protein CASSRISTGWFF. The V gene is TRBV6-2 or TRBV6-3, the J gene TRBJ2-1, with a possible D match to TRBD1 (6 bases). The CDR3 sequence is 12 residues long. Deletions cut 5 bases from V and 15 bases from J, with 17 bases between. Per germline, CDR1 MNHEY and CDR2 SVGEGT.

The rearrangement links TRBV5-6 to TRBJ1-6; D may be TRBD1 (5 bases). V lost 2 bases to trimming and J lost 8 bases, with 14 bases between them. The CDR3 runs 15 residues. Germline V gene sequence: CDR1 SGHDT, CDR2 YYEEEE. The CDR3 coding sequence is TGTGCCAGCAGCTTAGGGGACCGAGAATATTCACCCCTCCACTTT. It specifies CASSLGDREYSPLHF. The full variable domain, in which reference TRBV5-6 and TRBJ1-6 provide the parts outside the CDR3, is DAGVTQSPTHLIKTRGQQVTLRCSPKSGHDTVSWYQQALGQGPQFIFQYYEEEERQRGNFPDRFSGHQFPNYSSELNVNALLLGDSALYLCASSLGDREYSPLHFGNGTRLTVT.

V usage is TRBV2 and J usage is TRBJ2-7, with TRBD1 matching 9 bases. Germline V gene sequence: CDR1 SNHLY, CDR2 FYNNEI. This CDR3 comprises 16 residues. V lost 5 bases and J lost 0; bases outside the gene matches: 8. CDR3 DNA sequence: TGTGCCAGCAGTTCCGGGGGGACAGGGAGCTCCTACGAGCAGTACTTC. Residues: CASSSGGTGSSYEQYF.

This clone was observed a few times. The genes are TRBV28 and TRBJ1-4; D gene uncertain. This CDR3 has 14 residues. CDR1 and CDR2 from the germline V gene are MDHEN and SYDVKM. Trimming removed 5 bases from V and 3 bases from J, with 10 bases in between. The CDR3 DNA reads TGTGCCAGCAGTAAGAACAGAGCTAATGAAAAACTGTTTTTT. Translated: CASSKNRANEKLFF. The full variable domain, in which reference TRBV28 and TRBJ1-4 provide the parts outside the CDR3, is DVKVTQSSRYLVKRTGEKVFLECVQDMDHENMFWYRQDPGLGLRLIYFSYDVKMKEKGDIPEGYSVSREKKERFSLILESASTNQTSMYLCASSKNRANEKLFFGSGTQLSVL.

The CDR3 bases are TGTGCCTGGAAAGGAGGGCTCTCTGGAAACACCATATATTTT. Translation gives CAWKGGLSGNTIYF. The chain recombines TRBV30 with TRBJ1-3; no firm D call. The CDR3 spans 14 residues. V gave up 4 bases and J gave up 0 bases, with 10 bases separating them. Germline V gene data show CDR1 as GTSNPN and CDR2 as SVGIG (reference sequence).

This rearrangement joins TRBV6-6 to TRBJ1-2, with D hard to call. The V and J ends lost 2 bases and 4 bases respectively, with 17 bases between them. The germline CDR1 and CDR2 sequences are MNHNY and SVGAGI (reference sequence). This CDR3 comprises 16 residues. The CDR3 DNA reads TGTGCCAGCAGTTACCCGAGAGGTCAGGACTTCTATGGCTACACCTTC. It yields the protein CASSYPRGQDFYGYTF.

The chain links TRBV5-6 to TRBJ1-4, with unresolved D. Trimming shortened V by 3 bases and J by 0 bases, and 0 bases separated the two germline ends. There are 12 residues in the CDR3. Germline loops: CDR1 SGHDT, CDR2 YYEEEE. The DNA for the CDR3 is TGTGCCAGCAGCTCAACTAATGAAAAACTGTTTTTT. It yields the protein CASSSTNEKLFF.

V is TRBV4-3 and J is TRBJ1-5; D call uncertain. Germline V gene data show CDR1 as LGHNA and CDR2 as YSLEER. V shed 0 bases and J shed 7 bases, with 7 bases lying between them. The CDR3 consists of 13 residues. This CDR3 is CASSQDGEQPQHF. The CDR3 DNA follows: TGCGCCAGCAGCCAAGATGGGGAACAGCCCCAGCATTTT.

This sequence joins TRBV6-5 and TRBJ1-2; D remains unclear. Germline V gene data show CDR1 as MNHEY and CDR2 as SVGAGI. The CDR3 length is 15 residues. V lost 2 bases to trimming and J lost 1 base, with 11 bases between them. The CDR3 region is CASSYRHLSNYGYTF. The CDR3 region has the DNA TGTGCCAGCAGTTACAGACACCTGAGTAACTATGGCTACACCTTC.